This T cell receptor (beta chain) was recorded in a study of a mutant IDH1 vaccine in newly diagnosed glioma. V lost 0 bases and J 2 bases, leaving 8 bases between the germline ends. CDR3 size: 14 residues. Germline V gene data show CDR1 as SGHRS and CDR2 as YFSETQ. Method: immunoSEQ multiplex PCR; TCRdb's copy keeps in-frame clones and lacks some. Of about 20,000 clones in the sample, 82% are singletons; the top ten hold roughly 13%. Points on this clone: Its antigen is unidentified.

Regarding time point: week 23, last vaccination. Vaccination used 300 ug of mutant IDH1 20-mer peptide per dose, with topical imiquimod. The chain employs TRBV5-1 and TRBJ1-1; D unresolved. The source was PBMCs, collected from a glioma patient whose treatment included an IDH1 peptide vaccine. The source is a man aged 30 to 39 with glioma. CDR3 loop: CASSLAQTNTEAFF. CDR3 nucleotides: TGCGCCAGCAGCTTGGCACAGACCAACACTGAAGCTTTCTTT.